This T cell receptor beta chain was observed in a study of control samples from healthy donors and cancer patients. The CDR3 loop spans 13 amino acids. Germline CDR1 is MNHNY and CDR2 is SVGAGI (reference sequence). The V gene lost 0 bases and the J gene lost 7 bases, with 7 bases spanning the gap. Repertoires were generated with immunoSEQ multiplex PCR, while TCRdb's copy carries only in-frame clones and drops some. Seen here are roughly 400,000 clones, around 90% observed once, and the top ten hold 5% to 7%. The sequenced sample was PBMCs. J is TRBJ1-5 and V is TRBV6-6; D uncertain. This TCR was sampled from a man aged 35-49 years with head and neck cancer. This CDR3 reads CASSYSPPQPQHF. Written as DNA, the CDR3 is TGTGCCAGCAGTTACTCACCCCCCCAGCCCCAGCATTTT.